This is a list of T cell receptor beta chains from one sample in a study of sequential checkpoint blockade in melanoma. Profiled with immunoSEQ multiplex PCR; TCRdb holds only in-frame clones, not every one. Of around 16,000 clones listed, 90% to 95% are singletons. The material sequenced was CD8+ T cells sorted from blood (inferred from file names), taken from a patient given nivolumab and ipilimumab in sequence. All receptors come from a human donor with melanoma. The CDR3 runs from the conserved cysteine through the conserved F or W. The D gene is left open where the match is weak. Only some rows state a clone size, as once, few, many or a class for expanded clones.

NA	TRBV27	TRBJ2-1	NA	TGTGCCAGCAGTTTATTCAGCGGGCTCAATGAGCAGTTCTTC	CASSLFSGLNEQFF
NA	TRBV4-2	TRBJ2-7	NA	TGTGCCAGCAGCCAAGGAGCCATAGGTGGGAGAATTTACGAGCAGTACTTC	CASSQGAIGGRIYEQYF
NA	TRBV27	TRBJ2-7	NA	TGTGCCAGCAGTCCCACGTGGCAGGGGCCCTACGAGCAGTACTTC	CASSPTWQGPYEQYF
TRBD1	TRBV4-3	TRBJ1-4	NA	TGCGCCAGCAGCCAACTGGGGACAGGTCGGGGACGTGAAAAACTGTTTTTT	CASSQLGTGRGREKLFF
TRBD1	TRBV10-3	TRBJ2-7	once	TGTGCCATCAGTGGGAGACAGGGGGCGGCGGACTACGAGCAGTACTTC	CAISGRQGAADYEQYF
TRBD1	TRBV5-6	TRBJ2-7	NA	TGTGCCAGCAGCTCCCCCGGGACAGGGGGAATTAATGGATGGGAGCAGTACTTC	CASSSPGTGGINGWEQYF
NA	TRBV27	TRBJ1-4	NA	TGTGCCAGCAGTTTACTGGGCTCTAATGAAAAACTGTTTTTT	CASSLLGSNEKLFF
NA	TRBV13	TRBJ2-7	NA	TGTGCCAGCAGCTTAAATCGCTACGAGCAGTACTTC	CASSLNRYEQYF
NA	TRBV7-2	TRBJ1-2	NA	TGTGCCAGCAGTCTTCTTACAGCGGACTATGGCTACACCTTC	CASSLLTADYGYTF
NA	TRBV2	TRBJ1-1	NA	TGTGCCAGCTCCCCCGGGAAGAACACTGAAGCTTTCTTT	CASSPGKNTEAFF
NA	TRBV4-2	TRBJ1-1	few	TGTGCCAGCAGCCAAGATAACAAGGGGCACACTGAAGCTTTCTTT	CASSQDNKGHTEAFF
TRBD1	TRBV4-1	TRBJ1-1	NA	TGCGCCAGCAGCCCCGGACAGGGGAACACTGAAGCTTTCTTT	CASSPGQGNTEAFF
NA	TRBV28	TRBJ1-5	NA	TGTGCCAGCAGCCACAAGAATCAGCCCCAGCATTTT	CASSHKNQPQHF
NA	TRBV27	TRBJ2-2	NA	TGTGCCAGCAGCGCAACAGGGTCCACCGGGGAGCTGTTTTTT	CASSATGSTGELFF
TRBD1	TRBV7-3	TRBJ1-4	NA	TGTGCCAGCAGCCCGACCGGGACAGGGGATGAAAAACTGTTTTTT	CASSPTGTGDEKLFF
NA	TRBV6-5	TRBJ1-2	few	TGTGCCAGTGGAACAGGGAATGGCTACACCTTC	CASGTGNGYTF
TRBD1	TRBV27	TRBJ1-1	NA	TGTGCCAGCAGTTCAGAGCCTACAGGGGGTGAAGCTTTCTTT	CASSSEPTGGEAFF
TRBD2	TRBV28	TRBJ2-7	NA	TGTGCCAGCAGTCCTGGGACTAGCGGGAGGACCTACGAGCAGTACTTC	CASSPGTSGRTYEQYF
NA	TRBV7-6	TRBJ1-4	NA	TGTGCCAGCAGCTTAGAAGGTGGGGCCGATGGAAAACTGTTTTTT	CASSLEGGADGKLFF
NA	TRBV7-6	TRBJ1-1	NA	TGTGCCAGCAGCTCCCTCGTACAGCCCGCTGAAGCTTTCTTT	CASSSLVQPAEAFF
NA	TRBV4-3	TRBJ1-1	NA	TGCGCCAGCAGCCAAGTTCCCGGAGTTGAAGCTTTCTTT	CASSQVPGVEAFF
NA	TRBV27	TRBJ1-5	NA	TGTGCCAGCAGCCCTATTGGGGCCCCACCCCAGCATTTT	CASSPIGAPPQHF
NA	TRBV7-9	TRBJ2-7	NA	TGTGCCAGCAGAGGAGGGGGCGAGAGAGGGGAGCAGTACTTC	CASRGGGERGEQYF
NA	TRBV5-4	TRBJ1-1	NA	TGTGCCAGCAGCCTAGGGGCGAACACTGAAGCTTTCTTT	CASSLGANTEAFF
TRBD1	TRBV19	TRBJ1-5	NA	TGTGCCAGCAGGGACAGAAGTAATCAGCCCCAGCATTTT	CASRDRSNQPQHF
NA	TRBV5-8	TRBJ1-2	NA	TGTGCCAGCAGCCGCGGGAGAGGCAGCACCTATGGCTACACCTTC	CASSRGRGSTYGYTF
NA	TRBV7-9	TRBJ1-1	NA	TGTGCCAGCAGCCCGACAGAAAACACTGAAGCTTTCTTT	CASSPTENTEAFF
NA	TRBV5-4	TRBJ1-4	once	TGTGCCAGCAGCTCGGTCCCTAATGAAAAACTGTTTTTT	CASSSVPNEKLFF
NA	TRBV5-4	TRBJ2-7	NA	TGTGCCAGCAGCTGGGGGGATACAGGAGTTTCGGAGCAGTACTTC	CASSWGDTGVSEQYF
TRBD2	TRBV29-1	TRBJ2-7	NA	TGCAGCGTTGAAGATCGCGGGGGGCCGACCTACGAGCAGTACTTC	CSVEDRGGPTYEQYF
NA	TRBV6-1	TRBJ2-7	once	TGTGCCAGCAGACTCTTTAATTACGAGCAGTACTTC	CASRLFNYEQYF
NA	TRBV9	TRBJ1-2	NA	TGTGCCAGCAGCGTAGTAGGGGCTGTGGATGGCTACACCTTC	CASSVVGAVDGYTF
TRBD1	TRBV9	TRBJ1-2	NA	TGTGCCAGCAGCGCCGCAACAGGGGAACTTGGCTACACCTTC	CASSAATGELGYTF